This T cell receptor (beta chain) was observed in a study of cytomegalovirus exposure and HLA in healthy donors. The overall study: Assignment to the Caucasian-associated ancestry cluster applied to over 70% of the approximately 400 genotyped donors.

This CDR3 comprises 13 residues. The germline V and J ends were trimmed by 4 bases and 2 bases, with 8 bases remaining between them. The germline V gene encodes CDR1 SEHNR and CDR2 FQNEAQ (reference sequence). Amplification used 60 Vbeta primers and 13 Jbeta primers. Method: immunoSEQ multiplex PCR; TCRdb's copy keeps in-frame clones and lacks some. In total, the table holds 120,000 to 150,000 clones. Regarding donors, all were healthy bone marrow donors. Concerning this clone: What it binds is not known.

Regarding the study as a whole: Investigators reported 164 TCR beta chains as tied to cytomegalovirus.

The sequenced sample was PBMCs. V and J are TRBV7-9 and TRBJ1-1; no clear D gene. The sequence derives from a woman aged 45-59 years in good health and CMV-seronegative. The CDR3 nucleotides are TGTGCCAGCAGCTCCTTACACAACACTGAAGCTTTCTTT. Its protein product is CASSSLHNTEAFF.